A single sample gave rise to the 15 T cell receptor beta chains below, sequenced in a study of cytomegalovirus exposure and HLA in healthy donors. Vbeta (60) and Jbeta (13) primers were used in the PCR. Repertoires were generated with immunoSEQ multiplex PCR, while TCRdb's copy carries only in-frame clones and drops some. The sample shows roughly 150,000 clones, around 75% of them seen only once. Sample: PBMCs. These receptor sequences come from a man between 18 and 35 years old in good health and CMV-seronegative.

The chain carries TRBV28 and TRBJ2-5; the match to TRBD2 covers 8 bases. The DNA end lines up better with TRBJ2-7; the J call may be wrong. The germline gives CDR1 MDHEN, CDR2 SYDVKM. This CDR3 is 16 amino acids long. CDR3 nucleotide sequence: TGTGCCAGCAGTTCGGGGACTAGGTTTAGCCCCTACGAGCAGTACTTC. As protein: CASSSGTRFSPYEQYF.

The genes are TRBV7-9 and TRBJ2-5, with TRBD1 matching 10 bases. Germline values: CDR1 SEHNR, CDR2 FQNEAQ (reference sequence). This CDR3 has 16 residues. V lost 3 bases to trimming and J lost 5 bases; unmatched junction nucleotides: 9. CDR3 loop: CASSFVGTGAGETQYF. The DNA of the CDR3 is TGTGCCAGCAGCTTCGTCGGGACAGGGGCGGGGGAGACCCAGTACTTC.

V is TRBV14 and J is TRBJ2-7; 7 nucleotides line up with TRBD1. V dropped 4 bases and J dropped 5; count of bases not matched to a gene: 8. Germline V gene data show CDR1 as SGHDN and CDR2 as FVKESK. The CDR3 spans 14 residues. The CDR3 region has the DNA TGTGCCAGCAGCCCCGCTGACAGGGTAAACGAGCAGTACTTC. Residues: CASSPADRVNEQYF.

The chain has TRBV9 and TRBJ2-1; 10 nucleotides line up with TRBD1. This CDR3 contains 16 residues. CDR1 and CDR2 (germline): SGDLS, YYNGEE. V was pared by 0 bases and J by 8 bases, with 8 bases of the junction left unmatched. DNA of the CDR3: TGTGCCAGCAGCGTAGGCCCGGGACAGGGGATCGATGAGCAGTTCTTC. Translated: CASSVGPGQGIDEQFF.

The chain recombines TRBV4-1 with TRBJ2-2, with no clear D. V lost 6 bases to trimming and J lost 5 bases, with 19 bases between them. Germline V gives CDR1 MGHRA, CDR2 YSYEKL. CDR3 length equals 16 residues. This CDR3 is CASRTRTEYSTGELFF. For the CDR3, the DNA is TGCGCCAGCAGGACGCGCACAGAGTACTCAACCGGGGAGCTGTTTTTT.

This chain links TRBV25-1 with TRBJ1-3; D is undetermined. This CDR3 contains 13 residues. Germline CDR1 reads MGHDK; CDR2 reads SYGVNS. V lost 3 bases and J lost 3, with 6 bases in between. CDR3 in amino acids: CASSDQNGNTIYF. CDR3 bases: TGTGCCAGCAGTGATCAGAATGGAAACACCATATATTTT.

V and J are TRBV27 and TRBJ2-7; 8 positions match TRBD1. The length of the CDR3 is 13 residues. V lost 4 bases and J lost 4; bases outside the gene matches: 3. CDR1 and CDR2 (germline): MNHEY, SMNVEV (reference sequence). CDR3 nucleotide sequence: TGTGCCAGCAGTTCGTGGACAGGGTACGAGCAGTACTTC. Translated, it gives CASSSWTGYEQYF.

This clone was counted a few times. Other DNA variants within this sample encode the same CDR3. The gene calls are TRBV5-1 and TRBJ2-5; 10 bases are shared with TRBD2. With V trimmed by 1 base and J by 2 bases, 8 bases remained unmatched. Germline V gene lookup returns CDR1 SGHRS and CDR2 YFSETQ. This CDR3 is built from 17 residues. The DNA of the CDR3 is TGCGCCAGCAGCTTGAGGCTAGCGGGAGATCCACAAGAGACCCAGTACTTC. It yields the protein CASSLRLAGDPQETQYF.

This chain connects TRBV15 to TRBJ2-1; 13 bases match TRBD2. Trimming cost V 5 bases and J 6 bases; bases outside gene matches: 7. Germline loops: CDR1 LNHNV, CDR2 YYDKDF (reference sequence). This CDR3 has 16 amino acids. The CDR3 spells CATSRGLAGVANEQFF. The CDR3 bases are TGTGCCACCAGCCGCGGACTAGCGGGAGTAGCCAATGAGCAGTTCTTC.

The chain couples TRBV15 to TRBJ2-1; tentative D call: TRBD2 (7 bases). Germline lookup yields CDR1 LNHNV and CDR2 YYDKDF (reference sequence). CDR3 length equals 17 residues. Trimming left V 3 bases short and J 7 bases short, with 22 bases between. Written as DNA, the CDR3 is TGTGCCACCAGCAGCACCATGAGGGGGGGCGAGGGAAATGAGCAGTTCTTC. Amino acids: CATSSTMRGGEGNEQFF.

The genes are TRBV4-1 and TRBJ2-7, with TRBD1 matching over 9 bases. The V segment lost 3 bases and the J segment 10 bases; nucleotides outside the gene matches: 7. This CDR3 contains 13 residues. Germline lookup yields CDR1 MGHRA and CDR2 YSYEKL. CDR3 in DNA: TGCGCCAGCAGCCAGGGACAGGGAACTGGACAGTACTTC. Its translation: CASSQGQGTGQYF.

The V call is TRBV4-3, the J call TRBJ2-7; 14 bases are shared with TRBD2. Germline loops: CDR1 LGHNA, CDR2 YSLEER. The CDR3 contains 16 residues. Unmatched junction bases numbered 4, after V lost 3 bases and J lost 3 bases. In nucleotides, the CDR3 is TGCGCCAGCAGCCATACCGGGACTAGCGGGAGCTACGAGCAGTACTTC. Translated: CASSHTGTSGSYEQYF.

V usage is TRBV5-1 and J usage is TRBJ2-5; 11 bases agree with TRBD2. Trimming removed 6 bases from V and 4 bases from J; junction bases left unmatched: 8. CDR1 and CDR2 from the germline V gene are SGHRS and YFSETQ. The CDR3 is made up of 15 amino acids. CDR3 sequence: CASTTGLAGRETQYF. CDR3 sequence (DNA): TGCGCCAGCACCACCGGACTAGCGGGTAGAGAGACCCAGTACTTC. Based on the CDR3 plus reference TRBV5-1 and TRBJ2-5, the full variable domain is KAGVTQTPRYLIKTRGQQVTLSCSPISGHRSVSWYQQTPGQGLQFLFEYFSETQRNKGNFPGRFSGRQFSNSRSEMNVSTLELGDSALYLCASTTGLAGRETQYFGPGTRLLVL.

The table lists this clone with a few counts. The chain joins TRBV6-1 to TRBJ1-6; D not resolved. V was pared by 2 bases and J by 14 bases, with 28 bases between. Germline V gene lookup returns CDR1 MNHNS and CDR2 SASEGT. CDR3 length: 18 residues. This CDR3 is CASSEWGVGRPFGRALHF. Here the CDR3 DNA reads TGTGCCAGCAGTGAATGGGGTGTTGGGAGACCCTTCGGACGAGCCCTCCACTTT.

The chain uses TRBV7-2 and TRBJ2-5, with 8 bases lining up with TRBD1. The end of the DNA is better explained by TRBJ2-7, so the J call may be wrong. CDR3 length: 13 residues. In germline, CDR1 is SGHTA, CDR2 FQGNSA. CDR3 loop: CASGGDRRYEQYF. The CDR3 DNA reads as TGTGCCAGCGGAGGGGACAGGCGCTACGAGCAGTACTTC.